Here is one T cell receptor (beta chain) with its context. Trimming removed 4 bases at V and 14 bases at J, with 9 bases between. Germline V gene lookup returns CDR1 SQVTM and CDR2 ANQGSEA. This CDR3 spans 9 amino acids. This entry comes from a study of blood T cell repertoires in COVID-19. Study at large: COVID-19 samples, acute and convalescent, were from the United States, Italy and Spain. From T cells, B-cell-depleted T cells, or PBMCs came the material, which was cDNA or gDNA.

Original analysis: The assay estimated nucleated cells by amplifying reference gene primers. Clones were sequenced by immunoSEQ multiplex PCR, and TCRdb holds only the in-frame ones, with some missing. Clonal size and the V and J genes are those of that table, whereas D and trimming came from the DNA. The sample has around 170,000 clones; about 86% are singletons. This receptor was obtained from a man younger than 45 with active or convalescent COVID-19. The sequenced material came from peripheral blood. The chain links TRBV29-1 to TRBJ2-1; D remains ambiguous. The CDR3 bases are TGCAGCGTTGGGTTGCGAGAGTTCTTC. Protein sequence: CSVGLREFF.